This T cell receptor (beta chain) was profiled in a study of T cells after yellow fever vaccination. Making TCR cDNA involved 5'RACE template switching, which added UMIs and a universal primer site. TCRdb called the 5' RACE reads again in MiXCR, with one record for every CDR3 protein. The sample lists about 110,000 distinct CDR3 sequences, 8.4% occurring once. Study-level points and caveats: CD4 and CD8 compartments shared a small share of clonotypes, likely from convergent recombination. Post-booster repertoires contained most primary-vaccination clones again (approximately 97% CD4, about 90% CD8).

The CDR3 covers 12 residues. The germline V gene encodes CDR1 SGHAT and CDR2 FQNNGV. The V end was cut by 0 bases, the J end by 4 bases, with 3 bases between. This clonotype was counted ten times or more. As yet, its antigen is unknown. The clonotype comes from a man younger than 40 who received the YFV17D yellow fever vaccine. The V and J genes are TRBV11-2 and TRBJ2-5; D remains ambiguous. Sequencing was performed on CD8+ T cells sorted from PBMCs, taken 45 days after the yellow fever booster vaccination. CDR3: CASSLDRETQYF. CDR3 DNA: TGTGCCAGCAGCTTAGATCGAGAGACCCAGTACTTC.